Shown below are 21 T cell receptor beta chains from a single sample sequenced in a study of blood T cell repertoires in COVID-19. Repertoires were generated with immunoSEQ multiplex PCR, while TCRdb's copy carries only in-frame clones and drops some. The sample gives approximately 230,000 clones, more than 85% of which show up once; 4.1% is in the top ten. Sequencing was carried out using PBMCs or T cells enriched from blood (not recorded which). These receptor sequences come from a woman in her twenties or thirties who had recovered from COVID-19.

The chain recombines TRBV9 with TRBJ2-1; tentative D call: TRBD1 (5 bases). The CDR3 totals 15 residues. CDR1 is SGDLS and CDR2 is YYNGEE in the germline V gene. V lost 3 bases, J lost 9 bases, and 19 bases lay in between. The CDR3 nucleotides are TGTGCCAGCAGCGGTCACAGGACCAGACAAACTGAGCAGTTCTTC. Encoded protein: CASSGHRTRQTEQFF.

This sequence joins TRBV19 and TRBJ1-2; 7 bases map to TRBD1. The CDR3 contains 13 residues. Germline CDR1 reads LNHDA; CDR2 reads SQIVND (reference sequence). The J segment lost 5 bases and the V segment lost 5 bases, leaving 5 bases of the junction unmatched. The CDR3 DNA reads TGTGCCAGTAGTCTTGACAGGGTTTATGGCTACACCTTC. It codes for CASSLDRVYGYTF.

The V call is TRBV4-1, the J call TRBJ1-6; a weak D match, TRBD1 (6 bases). Germline assignment: CDR1 MGHRA and CDR2 YSYEKL. V lost 4 bases to trimming and J lost 6 bases, with 7 bases between them. The CDR3 spans 13 residues. The CDR3: CASSPDSNSPLHF. The CDR3 bases are TGCGCCAGCAGCCCGGACAGTAATTCACCCCTCCACTTT.

The CDR3 loop reads CASSFSGRNYEQYF. The DNA of the CDR3 is TGCGCCAGCAGCTTCTCCGGGAGAAACTACGAGCAGTACTTC. This rearrangement joins TRBV5-1 to TRBJ2-7; possible D gene TRBD2, 6 bases. The CDR3 is made up of 14 amino acids. Germline V gene lookup returns CDR1 SGHRS and CDR2 YFSETQ. The V and J ends lost 2 bases and 3 bases respectively, with 12 bases between them.

V and J are TRBV27 and TRBJ1-2, with 10 nucleotides matching TRBD1. V lost 2 bases to trimming and J lost 0 bases; unmatched junction nucleotides: 6. Germline CDR1 and CDR2: MNHEY and SMNVEV (reference sequence). This CDR3 has 17 amino acids. CDR3: CASSLTAGTGANYGYTF. The CDR3, as DNA: TGTGCCAGCAGTTTAACCGCGGGGACAGGGGCTAACTATGGCTACACCTTC.

V and J are TRBV7-8 and TRBJ1-5; D may be TRBD1 (5 bases). Germline V CDR1 and CDR2: SGHVS, FQNEAQ. The CDR3 has 15 residues. Trimming removed 5 bases from V and 9 bases from J, with 20 bases in between. DNA for the CDR3: TGTGCCAGCAGCATTATTCACGCGGGGGGGAGGCCCCAGCATTTT. It codes for CASSIIHAGGRPQHF.

The chain employs TRBV11-2 and TRBJ2-1, with D uncertain. The germline gives CDR1 SGHAT, CDR2 FQNNGV. This CDR3 contains 12 residues. V lost 5 bases to trimming and J lost 7 bases, with 9 bases between them. The CDR3 spells CASSPALNEQFF. DNA of the CDR3: TGTGCCAGCAGCCCCGCCCTAAATGAGCAGTTCTTC.

The chain couples TRBV28 to TRBJ2-1, with 9 nucleotides matching TRBD2. Per germline, CDR1 MDHEN and CDR2 SYDVKM. V lost 10 bases to trimming and J lost 4 bases; unmatched junction nucleotides: 17. CDR3 length: 17 amino acids. CDR3 region: CATRGLAGAPRYNEQFF. The CDR3 DNA reads TGTGCCACCAGGGGCTTAGCGGGAGCCCCTCGTTACAATGAGCAGTTCTTC.

The gene calls are TRBV7-9 and TRBJ2-1; 7 bases map to TRBD1. This CDR3 is 17 amino acids long. The trim removed 5 bases at V and 4 bases at J, leaving 14 bases unmatched. Germline CDR1 SEHNR, CDR2 FQNEAQ (reference sequence). The CDR3 reads CASSQQSGTEKYNEQFF. For the CDR3, the DNA is TGTGCCAGCAGCCAACAATCCGGGACAGAAAAATACAATGAGCAGTTCTTC.

This chain joins TRBV5-1 and TRBJ1-3; TRBD1 is a possible D gene (5 bases). Germline V lookup: CDR1 SGHRS, CDR2 YFSETQ. Trimming stripped 0 bases from V and 4 bases from J, with 14 bases between. The CDR3 totals 16 residues. CDR3 bases: TGCGCCAGCAGCTTGGTAGGGGAAGTATGGGGAAACACCATATATTTT. The encoded protein is CASSLVGEVWGNTIYF.

V and J are TRBV28 and TRBJ1-2, with D perhaps matching TRBD1 (5 bases). The CDR3 runs to 13 residues. Germline V CDR1 and CDR2: MDHEN, SYDVKM. Trimming pared 7 bases from V and 8 bases from J, leaving 17 bases between. CDR3 region: CASTKARERGYTF. CDR3 DNA: TGTGCCAGCACCAAGGCCAGGGAAAGAGGCTACACCTTC.

V is TRBV27 and J is TRBJ1-1, with a possible D match to TRBD1 (5 bases). This CDR3 spans 13 amino acids. Trimming removed 10 bases at V and 2 bases at J, with 14 bases between. The germline V gene has CDR1 MNHEY and CDR2 SMNVEV (reference sequence). The CDR3 sequence: CAIGPGFNTEAFF. In DNA form, the CDR3 reads TGTGCCATTGGTCCAGGGTTTAACACTGAAGCTTTCTTT.

The CDR3 sequence is CASSYVASSYNEQFF. The CDR3 DNA is TGTGCCAGCAGTTACGTTGCGAGCTCCTACAATGAGCAGTTCTTC. The chain combines TRBV6-5 with TRBJ2-1; unclear D gene. This CDR3 comprises 15 residues. Germline V CDR1 and CDR2: MNHEY, SVGAGI. Deletions cut 2 bases from V and 0 bases from J, with 8 bases between.

The chain has TRBV7-8 and TRBJ2-1; the match to TRBD2 covers 7 bases. The CDR3 contains 16 residues. V lost 3 bases and J lost 12; bases outside the gene matches: 17. Per germline, CDR1 SGHVS and CDR2 FQNEAQ. CDR3 DNA sequence: TGTGCCAGCAGCTTCCGGACGACTAGCCAGGGAAGAGGGCAGTTCTTC. Its protein is CASSFRTTSQGRGQFF.

The genes are TRBV28 and TRBJ2-7; D may be TRBD1 (6 bases). In germline, CDR1 is MDHEN, CDR2 SYDVKM. CDR3 size: 14 residues. The ends were cut back, 6 bases at V and 3 bases at J, with 15 bases in the middle. The CDR3 protein is CASRKQGEGYEQYF. CDR3 sequence (DNA): TGTGCCAGCAGAAAACAGGGTGAGGGCTACGAGCAGTACTTC.

This chain uses TRBV5-1 with TRBJ1-2; D may be TRBD1 (6 bases). This CDR3 is 14 amino acids long. V was trimmed by 0 bases and J by 8 bases, leaving 14 bases between them. From germline, CDR1 is SGHRS and CDR2 YFSETQ. As DNA, the CDR3 is TGCGCCAGCAGCTTGGTACTAGGGGGGGACGGCTACACCTTC. Encoded protein: CASSLVLGGDGYTF.

The chain couples TRBV6-2 or TRBV6-3 to TRBJ1-2, with TRBD1 identical over 7 bases. This CDR3 has 13 amino acids. From germline, CDR1 is MNHEY and CDR2 SVGEGT. V lost 3 bases and J lost 10; bases outside the gene matches: 8. The CDR3 protein is CASSYYDRDDYTF. CDR3 in DNA: TGTGCCAGCAGTTATTACGACAGGGACGACTACACCTTC.

This clone has a single count. The chain is built from TRBV5-1 and TRBJ1-1; D perhaps matches TRBD1 (6 bases). Trimming took off 4 bases at V and 0 bases at J, with 10 bases between the two ends. CDR1 and CDR2 from the germline V gene are SGHRS and YFSETQ. The CDR3 runs to 14 residues. The CDR3 loop reads CASSRDTVNTEAFF. The CDR3 DNA sequence: TGCGCCAGCAGCCGGGACACCGTGAACACTGAAGCTTTCTTT.

The chain couples TRBV28 to TRBJ1-1; D remains ambiguous. Germline lookup yields CDR1 MDHEN and CDR2 SYDVKM. V lost 10 bases to trimming and J lost 1 base, with 7 bases between them. The CDR3 covers 11 residues. The CDR3 loop reads CATNSNTEAFF. The CDR3 region has the DNA TGTGCCACTAACTCGAACACTGAAGCTTTCTTT. Combining the CDR3 with reference TRBV28 and TRBJ1-1 gives the whole variable domain DVKVTQSSRYLVKRTGEKVFLECVQDMDHENMFWYRQDPGLGLRLIYFSYDVKMKEKGDIPEGYSVSREKKERFSLILESASTNQTSMYLCATNSNTEAFFGQGTRLTVV.

This clone was seen once. The chain combines TRBV7-9 with TRBJ1-1, with 11 nucleotides matching TRBD1. Germline trimming cut 5 bases from V and 5 bases from J; bases unmatched to any gene: 7. Germline assignment: CDR1 SEHNR and CDR2 FQNEAQ (reference sequence). CDR3 size: 15 residues. The CDR3 loop reads CASSPGQGAWTEAFF. In DNA, the CDR3 is TGTGCCAGCAGCCCCGGACAGGGGGCATGGACTGAAGCTTTCTTT.

This chain joins TRBV2 and TRBJ1-2, with D possibly TRBD1 on 6 matching bases. Germline V gene sequence: CDR1 SNHLY, CDR2 FYNNEI. The V end was cut by 3 bases, the J end by 6 bases, with 14 bases between. The CDR3 totals 14 residues. CDR3 amino acids: CASSDPGTWNGYTF. CDR3 sequence (DNA): TGTGCCAGCAGTGACCCCGGGACATGGAATGGCTACACCTTC.